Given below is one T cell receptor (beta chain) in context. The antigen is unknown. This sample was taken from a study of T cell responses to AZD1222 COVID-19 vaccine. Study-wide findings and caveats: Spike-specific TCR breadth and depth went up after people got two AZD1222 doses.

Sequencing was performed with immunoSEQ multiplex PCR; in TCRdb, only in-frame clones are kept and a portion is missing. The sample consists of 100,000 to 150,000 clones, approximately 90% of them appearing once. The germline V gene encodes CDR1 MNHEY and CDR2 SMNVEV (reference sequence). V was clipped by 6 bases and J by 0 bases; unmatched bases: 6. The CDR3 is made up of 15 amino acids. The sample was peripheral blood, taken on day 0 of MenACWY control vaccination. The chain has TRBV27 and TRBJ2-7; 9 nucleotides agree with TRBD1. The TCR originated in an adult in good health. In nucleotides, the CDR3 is TGTGCCAGCAGAAACCCGGGACAGGGCTCCTACGAGCAGTACTTC. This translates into CASRNPGQGSYEQYF.